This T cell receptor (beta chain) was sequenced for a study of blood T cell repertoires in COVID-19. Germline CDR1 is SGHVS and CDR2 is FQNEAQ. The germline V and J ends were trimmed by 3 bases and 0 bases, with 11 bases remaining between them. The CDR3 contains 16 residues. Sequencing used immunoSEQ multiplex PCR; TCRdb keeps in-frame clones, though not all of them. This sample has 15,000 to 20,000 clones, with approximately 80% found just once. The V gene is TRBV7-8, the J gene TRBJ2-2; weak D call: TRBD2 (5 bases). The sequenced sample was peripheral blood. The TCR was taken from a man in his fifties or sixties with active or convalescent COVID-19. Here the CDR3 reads CASSFEGLANTGELFF. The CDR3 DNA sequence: TGTGCCAGCAGCTTTGAAGGACTTGCGAACACCGGGGAGCTGTTTTTT.